The sequence of this TCR beta chain was determined in a study of OX40 agonist ivuxolimab in advanced cancers. General study results and limits: Fewer expanded clones were found on average in CD4+ than in CD8+ T cells. Also present in some nonresponders was a low level of normalized T-cell clonal expansion.

The V segment lost 4 bases and the J segment 5 bases; nucleotides outside the gene matches: 10. The CDR3 runs to 15 residues. Germline assignment: CDR1 LNHDA and CDR2 SQIVND (reference sequence). About this clone: Its specificity is unknown.

Sequencing was performed with immunoSEQ multiplex PCR; in TCRdb, only in-frame clones are kept and a portion is missing. The repertoire holds more than 100,000 clones, 90% to 95% seen once, with 0.9% to 1.2% in the top ten. Excluded were patients having autoimmune disease history or systemic immunosuppression. The sample was CD4+ or CD8+ T cells sorted from blood, taken in a trial of the OX40 agonist ivuxolimab. The chain employs TRBV19 and TRBJ1-2; the match to TRBD1 covers 7 bases. The sequence came from an adult with an advanced solid tumor such as melanoma, head and neck, liver or kidney cancer. Written as DNA, the CDR3 is TGTGCCAGTAGTAAAGGGACAGCAACGGATTATGGCTACACCTTC. It encodes CASSKGTATDYGYTF.